The rows below give T cell receptor beta chains drawn from one sample of a study of blood T cells in healthy people across ages. TCRdb re-analysed the 5' RACE reads in MiXCR, keeping a single row per CDR3 protein. The sample contains about 1,500,000 distinct CDR3 sequences, roughly 30% of which appear only once. Source material: blood. The receptor source for this set is a young woman in good health. The CDR3 runs from the conserved cysteine through the conserved F or W. Each record gives: V gene, J gene, clone size, D gene, CDR3 DNA, CDR3 protein. A D gene is named only where the DNA matches it firmly. Not all rows give a size; the values are once, few, many and, for expanded clones, a class.

TRBV20-1,TRBJ2-7,-,TRBD2,TGCAGTGCTACCGATCAGGGAGGGAATGAGCAGTACTTC,CSATDQGGNEQYF
TRBV7-9,TRBJ2-5,-,-,TGTGCCAGCAGCGAAATAGTCGGAGGGACCCAGTACTTC,CASSEIVGGTQYF
TRBV29-1,TRBJ2-2,few,TRBD1,TGCAGCGCCGGGACAGGGACCGGGGAGCTGTTTTTT,CSAGTGTGELFF
TRBV11-2,TRBJ1-1,-,-,TGTGCCAGCAGCTTAGGGGGCACGGCTGAAGCTTTCTTT,CASSLGGTAEAFF
TRBV11-2,TRBJ2-1,few,-,TGTGCCAGCAGCCCCCTTCGGGGGCTAGCTCTCAATGAGCAGTTCTTC,CASSPLRGLALNEQFF
TRBV20-1,TRBJ1-1,few,-,TGCAGTGCTACGAGTGAAGGGGGTGCTTTCTTT,CSATSEGGAFF
TRBV20-1,TRBJ1-6,-,TRBD1,TGCAGTGCGAGGACAGGGGGATCACCCCTCCACTTT,CSARTGGSPLHF
TRBV7-7,TRBJ2-2,-,-,TGTGCCAGCAGCTGGGTAGCGGACCCTTATAACACCGGGGAGCTGTTTTTT,CASSWVADPYNTGELFF
TRBV12-3/TRBV12-4,TRBJ2-3,-,-,TGTGCCAGCAGTTCGCGGGGGCTCGGTACAGATACGCAGTATTTT,CASSSRGLGTDTQYF
TRBV12-3/TRBV12-4,TRBJ2-5,many,TRBD1,TGTGCCATCCCGGGGCAGGGGGTTAAGGAGACCCAGTACTTC,CAIPGQGVKETQYF
TRBV2,TRBJ2-7,-,-,TGTGCCAGCAGGACTGGGGGGTCCTACAATGAGCAGTACTTC,CASRTGGSYNEQYF
TRBV5-5,TRBJ1-2,few,-,TGTGCCAGCAGCTTCACCCAGGGTAACTATGGCTACACCTTC,CASSFTQGNYGYTF
TRBV6-6,TRBJ2-3,many,TRBD2,TGTGCCAGCAGTTACTCGGGACTAGCGGTTATCACAGATACGCAGTATTTT,CASSYSGLAVITDTQYF
TRBV20-1,TRBJ1-2,few,-,TGCAGTGCGACCAACAAGGCGCTAAACTATGGCTACACCTTC,CSATNKALNYGYTF
TRBV12-5,TRBJ2-3,few,-,TGTGCTAGTGGTCCGTCCAATCCGACTAGCACAGATACGCAGTATTTT,CASGPSNPTSTDTQYF
TRBV7-2,TRBJ1-2,-,-,TGTGCCAGCAGCGGGCAGAGCCGGCCCTATGGCTACATCTTC,CASSGQSRPYGYIF
TRBV29-1,TRBJ2-5,-,TRBD2,TGCAGCGGGGGGACTAGCGGGGTTTCACGGGGTGAGCAGTACTTC,CSGGTSGVSRGEQYF
TRBV7-9,TRBJ2-7,many,-,TGTGCCAGCAGTTCGTTCTCTAACGGTGCCTACGAGCAGTACTTC,CASSSFSNGAYEQYF
TRBV29-1,TRBJ2-3,many,TRBD1,TGCAGCGTTCCGGGACAGACAGATACGCAGTATTTT,CSVPGQTDTQYF
TRBV2,TRBJ2-3,-,TRBD2,TGTGCCAGCGCCGCGGCTAGCGGACCTGATACGCAGTATTTT,CASAAASGPDTQYF
TRBV3-1,TRBJ2-7,few,-,TGTGCCAGCGCGGGGTCGGCGGGCTACGAGCAGTACTTC,CASAGSAGYEQYF
TRBV12-3/TRBV12-4,TRBJ2-7,-,-,TGTGCCAGCTTCTCTTATGGAGGGCCGATCCACGAGCAGTACTTC,CASFSYGGPIHEQYF
TRBV5-5,TRBJ2-7,few,TRBD1,TGTGCCAGCACGAGACAGGGGGCCGTGGGTGAGCAGTACTTC,CASTRQGAVGEQYF
TRBV7-2,TRBJ1-6,-,-,TGTGCCAGCAGCATGGGACCCAAAAATAATTCACCCCTCCACTTT,CASSMGPKNNSPLHF
TRBV12-3/TRBV12-4,TRBJ2-7,few,-,TGTGCCACCTCTCGACTGGGGAGCCCCTACGAGCAGTACTTC,CATSRLGSPYEQYF
TRBV6-5,TRBJ2-3,few,-,TGTGCCAGCAAAACGGTCGACGGGAGAAGAGATACGCAGTATTTT,CASKTVDGRRDTQYF
TRBV4-1,TRBJ2-3,few,TRBD2,TGCGCCAGCAGCCAAGAGGGGACTAGCTACACAGATACGCAGTATTTT,CASSQEGTSYTDTQYF
TRBV12-3/TRBV12-4,TRBJ1-1,-,-,TGTGCCTTCTCGGGGATATTAAACACTGAAGCTTTCTTT,CAFSGILNTEAFF
TRBV6-1,TRBJ2-2,-,TRBD2,TGTGCCAGCATCCCCCCGGGACTAGCGGGAGGGGCCACCGGGGAGCTGTTTTTT,CASIPPGLAGGATGELFF
TRBV10-2,TRBJ2-1,few,TRBD2,TGCGCCAGCAGGGACAGCTTAAAAGGGACTAGCGGGGGGGTCGGGAATGAGCAGTTCTTC,CASRDSLKGTSGGVGNEQFF
TRBV5-1,TRBJ2-5,few,-,TGCGCCAGCAGCTTGACCGATCTAGGCAATGAGCAGTACTTC,CASSLTDLGNEQYF
TRBV29-1,TRBJ2-7,many,TRBD2,TGCAGCGTCGCCACTAGCGGGAGAGGGTACGAGCAGTACTTC,CSVATSGRGYEQYF
TRBV10-3,TRBJ2-1,many,-,TGTGCCATCAGCGCCCCCGGGGCTTACAATGAGCAGTTCTTC,CAISAPGAYNEQFF
TRBV5-6,TRBJ2-5,-,-,TGTGCCAGCAGCTTGGGACTAGTGCCACCGGAGACCCAGTACTTC,CASSLGLVPPETQYF
TRBV4-1,TRBJ2-7,many,TRBD1,TGCGCCAGCAGCCCAAAGGAGGGGCAGGGGGCTTTTGGTGAGCAGTACTTC,CASSPKEGQGAFGEQYF
TRBV18,TRBJ1-1,-,TRBD1,TGTGCCGGCTCGGAGGGGGCGAGGACTGAAGCTTTCTTT,CAGSEGARTEAFF
TRBV18,TRBJ2-5,-,TRBD2,TGTGCCGGCTCACCAGCACCTAGCGGGCAAGAGACCCAGTACTTC,CAGSPAPSGQETQYF
TRBV5-6,TRBJ1-1,-,-,TGTGCCAGCAGCTTGTTTTCACCGGGGGGGGCCTTGAACACTGAAGCTTTCTTT,CASSLFSPGGALNTEAFF
TRBV7-7,TRBJ2-1,-,TRBD2,TGTGCCAGCAGCCTCGTTTTAGCGGGGGATCCGCAAGAGACCCAGTTCTTC,CASSLVLAGDPQETQFF
TRBV20-1,TRBJ2-5,-,-,TGCAGTGCGCGGCCCCCTTTATCACAGAGGGGACCGGGGGAGACCCAGTACTTC,CSARPPLSQRGPGETQYF
TRBV7-9,TRBJ2-1,few,-,TGTGCCAGCAGCCAGACAGCCTCCTACAATGAGCAGTTCTTC,CASSQTASYNEQFF
TRBV7-2,TRBJ2-7,few,TRBD2,TGTGCCAGCAGCTTCGGCGGGGGGGGCCAGTACTTC,CASSFGGGGQYF